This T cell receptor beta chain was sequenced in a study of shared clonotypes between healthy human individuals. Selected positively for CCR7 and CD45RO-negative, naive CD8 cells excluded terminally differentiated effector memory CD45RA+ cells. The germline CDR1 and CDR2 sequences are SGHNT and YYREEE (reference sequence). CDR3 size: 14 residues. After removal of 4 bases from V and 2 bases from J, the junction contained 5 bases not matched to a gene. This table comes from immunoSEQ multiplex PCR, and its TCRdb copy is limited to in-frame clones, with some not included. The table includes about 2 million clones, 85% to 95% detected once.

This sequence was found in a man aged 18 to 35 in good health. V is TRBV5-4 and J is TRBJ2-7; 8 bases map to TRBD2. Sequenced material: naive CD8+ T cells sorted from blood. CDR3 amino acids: CASSPGRGAYEQYF. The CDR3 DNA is TGTGCCAGCAGCCCTGGGCGGGGGGCCTACGAGCAGTACTTC.